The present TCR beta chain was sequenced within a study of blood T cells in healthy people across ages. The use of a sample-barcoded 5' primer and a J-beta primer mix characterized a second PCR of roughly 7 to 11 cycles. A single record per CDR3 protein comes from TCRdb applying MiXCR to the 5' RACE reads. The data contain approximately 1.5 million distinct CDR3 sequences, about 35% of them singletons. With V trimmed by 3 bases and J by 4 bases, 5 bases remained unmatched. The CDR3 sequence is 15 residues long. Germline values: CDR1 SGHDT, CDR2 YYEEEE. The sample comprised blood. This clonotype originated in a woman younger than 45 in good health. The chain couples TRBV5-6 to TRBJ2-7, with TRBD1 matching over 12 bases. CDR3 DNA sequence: TGTGCCAGCAGCTCCACGGGACAGGGGGCGTACGAGCAGTACTTC. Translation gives CASSSTGQGAYEQYF.